The rows below give T cell receptor beta chains drawn from one sample of a study of T cells in Graves' hyperthyroidism and ophthalmopathy. One entry per CDR3 protein results from TCRdb running MiXCR on the multiplex PCR reads. Here the sample spans a few hundred thousand distinct CDR3 sequences, about a sixth being singletons. Sequencing was done on a sample of blood. These receptors all stem from a woman aged 18-30 years with Graves' hyperthyroidism. The CDR3 runs from the conserved cysteine through the conserved F or W. A D gene is named only where the DNA matches it firmly. Clone size is stated in some rows and not others, as once, few, many or a class when expanded.

-	-	TRBJ2-3	TRBV5-1	TGCGCCAGCACCCGAAATGGGGAAGATACGCAGTATTTT	CASTRNGEDTQYF
many	-	TRBJ1-2	TRBV20-1	TGCAGTGCTAGAGAGCCGGGACAAGACTATGGCTACACCTTC	CSAREPGQDYGYTF
many	TRBD1	TRBJ2-7	TRBV12-3/TRBV12-4	TGTGCCAGCAGCGCCAGTACCGGGACAGGGTCCGACGAGCAGTACTTC	CASSASTGTGSDEQYF
few	TRBD2	TRBJ2-5	TRBV5-1	TGCGCCAGCAGCTTGAGCGGGGGGCTGGAGACCCAGTACTTC	CASSLSGGLETQYF
-	-	TRBJ1-2	TRBV15	TGTGCCACCAGCAGAGATCCCAGGTTCTATGGCTACACCTTC	CATSRDPRFYGYTF
many	-	TRBJ1-1	TRBV20-1	TGCAGTGCTAGTAGAGGACTGGACTACACTGAAGCTTTCTTT	CSASRGLDYTEAFF
-	-	TRBJ2-5	TRBV4-1	TGCGCCAGCAGCCAACGTTGGGGGGAAGAGACCCAGTACTTC	CASSQRWGEETQYF
many	TRBD2	TRBJ2-3	TRBV11-2	TGTGCCAGCAGCTTAACGGGAGGGAGCACAGATACGCAGTATTTT	CASSLTGGSTDTQYF
many	-	TRBJ2-1	TRBV7-9	TGTGCCAGCAGCTTAGCCGGGTTTGCTGGTGAGCAGTTCTTC	CASSLAGFAGEQFF
many	-	TRBJ1-6	TRBV10-3	TGTGCCATCAGCGGGGGGTATTCACCCCTCCACTTT	CAISGGYSPLHF
-	-	TRBJ2-1	TRBV6-1	TGTGCCAGCAGCTCATTCGGACGCTCCTACAATGAGCAGTTCTTC	CASSSFGRSYNEQFF
many	TRBD2	TRBJ2-7	TRBV7-9	TGTGCCAGCAGCCGACCGGGACTACCTGCCGACGAGCAGTACTTC	CASSRPGLPADEQYF
many	-	TRBJ2-2	TRBV9	TGTGCCAGCAGCGCTAGACAGACCGCCGGCGGGGAGCTGTTTTTT	CASSARQTAGGELFF
-	-	TRBJ1-5	TRBV19	TGTGCCAGTATTTTAGGGGGACCTCAGCCCCAGCATTTT	CASILGGPQPQHF
-	-	TRBJ1-2	TRBV20-1	TGCAGTGCTAGACGGCCGGGAGCTAACTATGGCTACACCTTC	CSARRPGANYGYTF
many	-	TRBJ1-5	TRBV27	TGTGCCAGCAGTTTAGGGGGGACCCAGCCCCAGCATTTT	CASSLGGTQPQHF
many	-	TRBJ2-2	TRBV6-6	TGTGCCAGCAGTTACGCGAACACCGGGGAGCTGTTTTTT	CASSYANTGELFF
many	-	TRBJ2-7	TRBV27	TGTGCCAGCAGTTTCACAGGGGCGGGGGAGCAGTACTTC	CASSFTGAGEQYF
many	-	TRBJ2-3	TRBV7-8	TGTGCCAGCAGCTCCGTGGCACAGGATACGCAGTATTTT	CASSSVAQDTQYF
-	-	TRBJ1-5	TRBV24-1	TGTGCCACCAGTGATTTAGGGGGGAAGTGGCTGGGTCAGCCCCAGCATTTT	CATSDLGGKWLGQPQHF
many	-	TRBJ1-1	TRBV5-1	TGCGCCAGCAGCCCGCAAAGCATGAACACTGAAGCTTTCTTT	CASSPQSMNTEAFF
-	TRBD2	TRBJ2-1	TRBV2	TGTGCCACCTTGGGATTTAGCGGGAGCTCAGGTGAGCAGTTCTTC	CATLGFSGSSGEQFF
-	-	TRBJ2-2	TRBV9	TGTGCCAACAGCCCCAACCTTCGCTCGGGAGACAGGAGCACCGGGGAGCTGTTTTTT	CANSPNLRSGDRSTGELFF
many	TRBD1	TRBJ1-2	TRBV27	TGTGCCAGCAGTTTTTCAGGGGGCGAGGTGAATGGCTACACCTTC	CASSFSGGEVNGYTF
-	TRBD1	TRBJ2-3	TRBV4-1	TGCGCCAGCAGCCAAGGACAGGGAATGGACACAGATACGCAGTATTTT	CASSQGQGMDTDTQYF
many	TRBD1	TRBJ2-3	TRBV3-1	TGTGCCAGCAGCCAATACACCGGACAGGGGGCTTGGGATACGCAGTATTTT	CASSQYTGQGAWDTQYF
many	TRBD2	TRBJ2-4	TRBV4-2	TGTGCCAGCAGCCAAGATCGGACTAGCGGGCGGGTTCAGTACTTC	CASSQDRTSGRVQYF
-	-	TRBJ2-4	TRBV5-1	TGCGCCAGCAGCTCCGGAGGGGGGAAGTTAAACATTCAGTACTTC	CASSSGGGKLNIQYF
many	TRBD1	TRBJ1-6	TRBV6-1	TGTGCCAGCAGTGATGGGGACAGATCACCCCTCCACTTT	CASSDGDRSPLHF
many	TRBD1	TRBJ2-7	TRBV6-5	TGTGCCAGCAGGTACTCGGGACAGGGGGGCCACGAGCAGTACTTC	CASRYSGQGGHEQYF
few	TRBD2	TRBJ2-7	TRBV4-1	TGCGCCAGCAGCCTCCGACTAGCGGACTACGAGCAGTACTTC	CASSLRLADYEQYF
few	TRBD1	TRBJ2-7	TRBV5-1	TGCGCCAGCAGCTTAATTCCCGGGACAGGGGACGGGGACGAGCAGTACTTC	CASSLIPGTGDGDEQYF
many	-	TRBJ1-1	TRBV19	TGTGCCAGTAGTATCCCGATCGGCAGTGAAGCTTTCTTT	CASSIPIGSEAFF
many	TRBD1	TRBJ1-3	TRBV7-6	TGTGCCAGCAGCTTACGCGGGACAGGTGGAAACACCATATATTTT	CASSLRGTGGNTIYF
few	-	TRBJ2-3	TRBV27	TGTGCCAGCAGTTTCTCCCGGGTCACAGATACGCAGTATTTT	CASSFSRVTDTQYF
many	-	TRBJ2-7	TRBV6-1	TGTGCCAGCAGATTGACTCCCAGAGGCCCAGAGAGCATTCCCTACGAGCAGTACTTC	CASRLTPRGPESIPYEQYF
many	TRBD2	TRBJ2-5	TRBV10-1	TGCGCCAGCAGTCGTAGCGGGGCCGAAGAGACCCAGTACTTC	CASSRSGAEETQYF
many	-	TRBJ1-1	TRBV18	TGTGCCAGCTCACCCTCCAGGGGCCTGGAAGCTGAAGCTTTCTTT	CASSPSRGLEAEAFF
many	TRBD1	TRBJ2-3	TRBV27	TGTGCCAGTCAACAGGGGAATTCCGCAGATACGCAGTATTTT	CASQQGNSADTQYF
many	TRBD1	TRBJ1-6	TRBV3-1	TGTGCCAGCAGCGACCGGGACAGATATAATTCACCCCTCCACTTT	CASSDRDRYNSPLHF
-	-	TRBJ1-1	TRBV4-1	TGCGCCAGCAGCCCCAGGGGCCTCATGAACACTGAAGCTTTCTTT	CASSPRGLMNTEAFF
-	-	TRBJ2-7	TRBV28	TGTGCCAGCAGTGAGCGGTCAGGGAGCTACGAGCAGTACTTC	CASSERSGSYEQYF
many	-	TRBJ2-5	TRBV4-1	TGCGCCAGCAGCCAAGGAACTAGGCAAGAGACCCAGTACTTC	CASSQGTRQETQYF
-	-	TRBJ2-2	TRBV19	TGTGCCAGTAAGCAAGGTCCGAACACCGGGGAGCTGTTTTTT	CASKQGPNTGELFF
few	-	TRBJ1-6	TRBV19	TGTGCCAGTAGTGGACATCCGAGCTCCTATAATTCACCCCTCCACTTT	CASSGHPSSYNSPLHF
many	-	TRBJ2-7	TRBV29-1	TGCAGCGTTGCCGTACAGGGGGGGGAGCAGTACTTC	CSVAVQGGEQYF
many	-	TRBJ1-4	TRBV27	TGTGCCAGCAGCACCCAGGGAACTAATGAAAAACTGTTTTTT	CASSTQGTNEKLFF
many	TRBD1	TRBJ2-1	TRBV11-1	TGTGCCAGCAGCTCCCAGGGGGATGAGCAGTTCTTC	CASSSQGDEQFF
many	TRBD1	TRBJ2-2	TRBV24-1	TGTGCCACCAGTGACTCGACAGGGTCGAACACCGGGGAGCTGTTTTTT	CATSDSTGSNTGELFF
many	TRBD1	TRBJ1-2	TRBV13	TGTGCCAGCAGCTTAGGCAGGGACAGGGAAGCGGGCTACACCTTC	CASSLGRDREAGYTF
many	TRBD1	TRBJ1-5	TRBV12-3/TRBV12-4	TGTGCCAGCACGGGTGGACAGGGCCAGCAGCCCCAGCATTTT	CASTGGQGQQPQHF
many	-	TRBJ1-2	TRBV28	TGTGCCAGCAGTTTATGGAGAGGGAAGTCTGGCTACACCTTC	CASSLWRGKSGYTF
-	TRBD2	TRBJ2-7	TRBV7-9	TGTGCCAGCAGACGGTTAGGGAGGGTTGGCTACGAGCAGTACTTC	CASRRLGRVGYEQYF
many	-	TRBJ2-2	TRBV6-5	TGTGCCAGCAGTTACTCTGGTGCGGACAGCATAAACACCGGGGAGCTGTTTTTT	CASSYSGADSINTGELFF
-	TRBD2	TRBJ2-4	TRBV19	TGTGCCAGTAGTATAACTCCCCCCGGACTAGCGGGAGATGGGGGGGTAGCCAAAAACATTCAGTACTTC	CASSITPPGLAGDGGVAKNIQYF